This TCR beta chain was identified during a study of blood T cell repertoires in COVID-19. Overall study: The samples span acute and convalescent COVID-19 from the United States, Italy and Spain. Nucleic acid was either cDNA or gDNA, and it came from T cells, B-cell-depleted T cells, or PBMCs.

The CDR3 has 16 residues. Trimming cost V 5 bases and J 1 base; bases outside gene matches: 8. Germline V gives CDR1 SGHAT, CDR2 FQNNGV. Original analysis: Amplification of reference gene primers was used by the study to estimate nucleated cell counts. TCRdb keeps only in-frame clones here, not all; method: immunoSEQ multiplex PCR. For V, J and clone size, that table is used; D and trimming come from the DNA. The table has roughly 190,000 clones, around four fifths seen once; the top ten hold 15% to 20%. In this sample, this clone turned up a few times. This chain joins TRBV11-2 and TRBJ1-1; 9 nucleotides match TRBD1. The sequence derives from a human donor in a cohort sampled during active COVID-19. The source material was peripheral blood. CDR3 in DNA: TGTGCCAGCAGCCATCGACAGGGGGGTGAGAACACTGAAGCTTTCTTT. Encoded protein: CASSHRQGGENTEAFF.